This TCR beta chain appears in the sequencing data of a study of CD8+CD57+ T cells in acquired aplastic anemia. Study-wide background: Isolated CD4+ and CD8+ cells, once sorted, yielded DNA averaging roughly 3.2 ug.

Patients sequenced had flow cytometry evidence of CD8+CD57+ cell expansion. Patients were untreated when blood was sampled. V was cut by 6 bases and J by 5 bases, with 11 bases left in between. The CDR3 totals 13 residues. The germline V gene has CDR1 SEHNR and CDR2 FQNEAQ (reference sequence). For CDR3 and TCR beta VDJ profiling, genomic DNA was the template used. TCRdb used MiXCR to reprocess the reads, holding one entry per CDR3 protein. Of under 350,000 distinct CDR3 sequences in the sample, around three fifths were seen once. Material for sequencing was sorted CD4+, CD8+, or CD8+CD57+ T cells (not recorded which) from PBMCs. The chain is built from TRBV7-9 and TRBJ2-4, with D unresolved. The origin of this receptor is a human donor with aplastic anemia. The CDR3 protein is CASRRIDENIQYF. DNA of the CDR3: TGTGCCAGCAGAAGAATCGACGAAAACATTCAGTACTTC.